This T cell receptor beta chain is drawn from a study of cytomegalovirus exposure and HLA in healthy donors. The CDR3 length is 14 residues. Germline V gene lookup returns CDR1 SGDLS and CDR2 YYNGEE. Both 60 Vbeta primers and 13 Jbeta primers went into the PCR. Produced via immunoSEQ multiplex PCR; TCRdb's table is partial and in-frame only. This sample has approximately 150,000 clones, with 84% found just once. The V and J genes are TRBV9 and TRBJ2-5; 7 bases align to TRBD1. The DNA end favors TRBJ2-7, so the J call may be wrong. The sequence was collected from a young man in good health and CMV-seronegative. Material: PBMCs. CDR3 DNA: TGTGCCAGCAGCGCATCCGGGACAGACTACGAGCAGTACTTC. Translated, it gives CASSASGTDYEQYF.